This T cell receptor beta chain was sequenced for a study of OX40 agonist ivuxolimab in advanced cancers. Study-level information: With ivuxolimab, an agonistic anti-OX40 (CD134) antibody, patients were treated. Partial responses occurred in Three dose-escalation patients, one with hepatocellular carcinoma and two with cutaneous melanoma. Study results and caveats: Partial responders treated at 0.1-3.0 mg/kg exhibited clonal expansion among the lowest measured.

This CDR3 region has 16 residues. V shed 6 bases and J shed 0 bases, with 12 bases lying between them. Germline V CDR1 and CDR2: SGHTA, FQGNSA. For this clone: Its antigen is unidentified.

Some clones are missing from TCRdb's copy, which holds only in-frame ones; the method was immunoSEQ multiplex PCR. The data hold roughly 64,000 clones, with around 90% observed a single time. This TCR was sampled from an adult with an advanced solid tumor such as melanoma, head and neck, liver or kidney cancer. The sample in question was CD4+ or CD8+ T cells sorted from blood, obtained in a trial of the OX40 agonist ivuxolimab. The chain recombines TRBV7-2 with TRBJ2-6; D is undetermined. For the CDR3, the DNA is TGTGCCAGCAGAGACCTCCCGAGCTCTGGGGCCAACGTCCTGACTTTC. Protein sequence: CASRDLPSSGANVLTF. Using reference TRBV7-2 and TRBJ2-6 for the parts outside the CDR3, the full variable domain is GAGVSQSPSNKVTEKGKDVELRCDPISGHTALYWYRQSLGQGLEFLIYFQGNSAPDKSGLPSDRFSAERTGGSVSTLTIQRTQQEDSAVYLCASRDLPSSGANVLTFGAGSRLTVL.